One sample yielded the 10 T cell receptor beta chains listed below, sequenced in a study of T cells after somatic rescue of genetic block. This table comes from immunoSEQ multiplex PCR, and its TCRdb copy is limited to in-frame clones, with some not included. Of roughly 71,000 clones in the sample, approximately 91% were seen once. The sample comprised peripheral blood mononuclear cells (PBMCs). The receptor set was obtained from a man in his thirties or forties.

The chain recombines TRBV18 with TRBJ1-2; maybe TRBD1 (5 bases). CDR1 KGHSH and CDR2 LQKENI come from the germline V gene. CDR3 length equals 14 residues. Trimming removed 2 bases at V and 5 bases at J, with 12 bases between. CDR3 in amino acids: CASSPGREGYGYTF. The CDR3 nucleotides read TGTGCCAGCTCACCAGGCAGGGAAGGATATGGCTACACCTTC.

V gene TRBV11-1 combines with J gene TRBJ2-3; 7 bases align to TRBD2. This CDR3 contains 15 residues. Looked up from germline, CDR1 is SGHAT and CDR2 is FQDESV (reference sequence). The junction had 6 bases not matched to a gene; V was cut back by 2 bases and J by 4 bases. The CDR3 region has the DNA TGTGCCAGCAGCTTATCCGGGGCGGGGGCAGATACGCAGTATTTT. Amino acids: CASSLSGAGADTQYF.

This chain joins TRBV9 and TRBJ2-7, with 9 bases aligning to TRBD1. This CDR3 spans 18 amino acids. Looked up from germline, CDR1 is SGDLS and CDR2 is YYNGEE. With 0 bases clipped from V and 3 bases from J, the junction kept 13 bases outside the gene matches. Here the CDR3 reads CASSVASGTGLKVYEQYF. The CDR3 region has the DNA TGTGCCAGCAGCGTAGCCTCCGGGACAGGGCTTAAGGTCTACGAGCAGTACTTC.

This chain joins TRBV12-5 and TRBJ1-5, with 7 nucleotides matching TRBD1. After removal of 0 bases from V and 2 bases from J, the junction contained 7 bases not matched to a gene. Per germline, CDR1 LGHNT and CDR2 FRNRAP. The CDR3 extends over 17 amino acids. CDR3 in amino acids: CASGLVSTGPGNQPQHF. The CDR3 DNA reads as TGTGCTAGTGGTTTGGTTTCGACAGGGCCGGGCAATCAGCCCCAGCATTTT.

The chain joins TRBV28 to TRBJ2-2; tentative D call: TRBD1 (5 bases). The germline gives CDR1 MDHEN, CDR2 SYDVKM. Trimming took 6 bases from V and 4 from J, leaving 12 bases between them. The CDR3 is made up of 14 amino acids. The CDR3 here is CASRPGYSTGELFF. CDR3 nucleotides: TGTGCCAGCAGGCCAGGGTACAGCACCGGGGAGCTGTTTTTT.

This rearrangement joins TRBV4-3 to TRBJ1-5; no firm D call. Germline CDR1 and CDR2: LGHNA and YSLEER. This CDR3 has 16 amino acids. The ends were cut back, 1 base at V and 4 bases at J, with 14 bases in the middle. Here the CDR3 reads CASSQAIGLRNQPQHF. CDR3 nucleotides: TGCGCCAGCAGCCAAGCGATCGGGCTCAGGAATCAGCCCCAGCATTTT.

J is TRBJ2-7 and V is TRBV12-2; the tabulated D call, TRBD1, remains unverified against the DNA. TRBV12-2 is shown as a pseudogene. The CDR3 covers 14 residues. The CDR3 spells CASRFPLGWAWKYF. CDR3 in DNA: TGTGCAAGTCGCTTTCCTCTTGGGTGGGCGTGGAAGTACTTC.

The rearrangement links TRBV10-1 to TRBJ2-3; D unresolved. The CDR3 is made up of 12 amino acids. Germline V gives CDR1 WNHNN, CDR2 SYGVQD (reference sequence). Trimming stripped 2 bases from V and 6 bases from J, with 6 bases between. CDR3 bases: TGCGCCAGCAGTGAGAACTTGGATACGCAGTATTTT. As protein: CASSENLDTQYF.

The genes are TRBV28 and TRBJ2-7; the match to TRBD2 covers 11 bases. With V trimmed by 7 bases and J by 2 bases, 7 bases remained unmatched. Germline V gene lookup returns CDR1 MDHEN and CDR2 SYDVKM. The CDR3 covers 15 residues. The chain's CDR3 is CASTPGLAVAYEQYF. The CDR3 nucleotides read TGTGCCAGCACCCCGGGACTAGCGGTTGCCTACGAGCAGTACTTC.

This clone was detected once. CDR3 bases: TGCACCAGCAGCCGGAAGGGGACTAGGTCCTACGAGCAGTACTTC. It codes for CTSSRKGTRSYEQYF. V is TRBV1 and J is TRBJ2-7; the D call of TRBD2 is as the table states it, not checked on the DNA. TRBV1 is shown as a pseudogene. The CDR3 covers 15 residues.